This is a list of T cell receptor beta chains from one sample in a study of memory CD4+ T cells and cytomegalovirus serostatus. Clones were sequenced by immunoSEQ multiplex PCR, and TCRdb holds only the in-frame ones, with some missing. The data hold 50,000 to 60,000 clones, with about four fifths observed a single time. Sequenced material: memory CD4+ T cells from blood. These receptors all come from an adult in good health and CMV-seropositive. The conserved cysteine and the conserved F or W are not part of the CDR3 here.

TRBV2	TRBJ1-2	ASQLAGYNYGYT
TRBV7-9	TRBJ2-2	ASSLGASTGELF
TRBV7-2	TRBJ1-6	ASSGYRGPNSPLH
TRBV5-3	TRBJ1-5	ASRTVLNQPQH
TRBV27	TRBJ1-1	ASSSPRGANTEAF
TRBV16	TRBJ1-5	ASSQSGTQNQPQH
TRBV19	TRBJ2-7	ASSIAGAAEQY
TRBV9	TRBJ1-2	ASSPGQGNYGYT
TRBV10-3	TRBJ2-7	ATTGQGINEQY
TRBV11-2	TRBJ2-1	ASSPAAARGV
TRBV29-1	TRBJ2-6	SVTGTSGANVLT
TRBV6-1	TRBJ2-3	ASSQDRGQTDTQY
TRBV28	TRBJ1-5	ASRSGQRSNQPQH
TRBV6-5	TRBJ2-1	ASRGSGNNEQF
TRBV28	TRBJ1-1	ASSAGGIDSNTEAF
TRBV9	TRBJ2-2	ASSVRDRARNTGELF
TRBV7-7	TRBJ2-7	ASSFLEHTEQY
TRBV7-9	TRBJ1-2	ASSPSDPVGGYT
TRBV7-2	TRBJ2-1	ASSFTSGNEQF
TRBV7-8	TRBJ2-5	ASSSGTGKETQY
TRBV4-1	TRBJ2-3	ASSQRAGGYTDTQY
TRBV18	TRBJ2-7	ASSRGTSGAYEQY
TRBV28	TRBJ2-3	ASSFGGTSSTDTQY
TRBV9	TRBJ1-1	ASTPGQGNTEAF
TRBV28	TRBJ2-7	ASITSGGKSYEQY
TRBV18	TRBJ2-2	ASSPPGQGRTGELF
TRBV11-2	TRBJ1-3	ASSLGRGTEASGNTIY
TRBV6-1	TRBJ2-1	ASSNRGVGNEQF
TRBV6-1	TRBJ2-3	ASSEGGNTDTQY
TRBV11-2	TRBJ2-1	ASSPTPLAGGKNEQF
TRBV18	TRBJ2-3	ASSQRTGGTDTQY
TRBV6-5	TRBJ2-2	ASQGRRGTGELF
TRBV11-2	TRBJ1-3	ASSLDLRRGGNTIY
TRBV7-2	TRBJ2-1	ASSLGVDSYNEQF
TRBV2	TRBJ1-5	ASSVRSNQPQH
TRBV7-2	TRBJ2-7	ASSPGATGGEQY
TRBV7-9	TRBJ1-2	ASSKDRANYGYT
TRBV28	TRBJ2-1	ASSFPWGTEQF
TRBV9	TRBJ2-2	ASSDPGSYTGELF
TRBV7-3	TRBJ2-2	ASSPRAGAVTGELF
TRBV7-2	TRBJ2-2	ASSSRTGRTGELF
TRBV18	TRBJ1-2	ASSPTRGANYGYT